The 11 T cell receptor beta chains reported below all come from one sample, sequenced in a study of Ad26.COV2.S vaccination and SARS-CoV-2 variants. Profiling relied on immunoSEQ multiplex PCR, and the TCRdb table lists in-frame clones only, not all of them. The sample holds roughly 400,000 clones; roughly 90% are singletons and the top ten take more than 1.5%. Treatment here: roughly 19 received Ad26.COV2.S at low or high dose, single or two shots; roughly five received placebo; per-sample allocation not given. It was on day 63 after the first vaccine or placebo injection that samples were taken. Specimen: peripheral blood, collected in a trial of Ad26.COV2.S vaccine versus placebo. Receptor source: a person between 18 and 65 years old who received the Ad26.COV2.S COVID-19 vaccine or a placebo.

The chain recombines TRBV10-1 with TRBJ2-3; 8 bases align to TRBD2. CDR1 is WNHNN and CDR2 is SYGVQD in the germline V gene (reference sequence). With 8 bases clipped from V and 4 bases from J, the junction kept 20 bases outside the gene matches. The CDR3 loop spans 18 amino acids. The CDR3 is CASLLYSNSGADADTQYF. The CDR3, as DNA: TGCGCCAGCCTACTATACTCCAATAGCGGGGCGGACGCAGATACGCAGTATTTT.

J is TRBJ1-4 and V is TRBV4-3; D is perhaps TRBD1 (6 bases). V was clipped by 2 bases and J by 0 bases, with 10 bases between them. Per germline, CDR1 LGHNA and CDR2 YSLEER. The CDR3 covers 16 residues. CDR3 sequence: CASSQTRTATNEKLFF. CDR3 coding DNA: TGCGCCAGCAGCCAAACCAGGACAGCAACTAATGAAAAACTGTTTTTT.

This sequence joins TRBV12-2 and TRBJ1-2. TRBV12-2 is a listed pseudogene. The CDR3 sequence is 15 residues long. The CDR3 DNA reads TGTGCAAGTCGCTCTTTGGGTGGTGGTAACTATGGCTACACCTTC. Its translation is CASRSLGGGNYGYTF.

The chain's CDR3 is CASSPNMATDTQYF. The CDR3, as DNA: TGTGCCAGCAGCCCTAATATGGCCACAGATACGCAGTATTTT. V gene TRBV11-2 combines with J gene TRBJ2-3; no clear D. The CDR3 consists of 14 residues. Trimming took 5 bases from V and 2 from J, leaving 11 bases between them. The germline gives CDR1 SGHAT, CDR2 FQNNGV.

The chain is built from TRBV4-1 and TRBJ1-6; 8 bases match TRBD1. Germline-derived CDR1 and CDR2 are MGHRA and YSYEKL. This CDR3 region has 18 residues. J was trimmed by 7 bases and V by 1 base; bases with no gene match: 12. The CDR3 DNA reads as TGCGCCAGCAGCCAAGTAGTGGGGGGACAGGAGAGCAATTCACCCCTCCACTTT. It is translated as CASSQVVGGQESNSPLHF.

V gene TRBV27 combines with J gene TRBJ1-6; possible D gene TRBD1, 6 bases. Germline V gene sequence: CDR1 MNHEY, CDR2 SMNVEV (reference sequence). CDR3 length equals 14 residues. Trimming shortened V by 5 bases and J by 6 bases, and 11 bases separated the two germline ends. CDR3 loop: CASSLTQGNSPLHF. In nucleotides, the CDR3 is TGTGCCAGCAGTCTCACACAGGGTAATTCACCCCTCCACTTT.

CDR3 bases: TGCGCCAGCAGCCAAGGGAGACAGGGGTACTATGGCTACACCTTC. Protein: CASSQGRQGYYGYTF. V and J are TRBV4-3 and TRBJ1-2; 8 nucleotides align to TRBD1. Germline V gene lookup returns CDR1 LGHNA and CDR2 YSLEER. Trimming cost V 1 base and J 3 bases; bases outside gene matches: 4. This CDR3 region has 15 residues.

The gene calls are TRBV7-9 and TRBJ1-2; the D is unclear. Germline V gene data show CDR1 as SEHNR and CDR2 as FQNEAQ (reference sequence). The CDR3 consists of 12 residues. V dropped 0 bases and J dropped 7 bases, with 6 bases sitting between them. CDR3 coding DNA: TGTGCCAGCAGCTTAGCCAGTTTTGGCTACACCTTC. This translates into CASSLASFGYTF.

CDR3 coding DNA: TGTGCCACCAGCAGAGAATCGGGGACAGGGTTTACCAATCAGCCCCAGCATTTT. As protein: CATSRESGTGFTNQPQHF. The chain combines TRBV15 with TRBJ1-5, with 9 bases identical to TRBD1. The length of the CDR3 is 18 residues. Germline trimming cut 0 bases from V and 3 bases from J; bases unmatched to any gene: 9. From germline, CDR1 is LNHNV and CDR2 YYDKDF (reference sequence).

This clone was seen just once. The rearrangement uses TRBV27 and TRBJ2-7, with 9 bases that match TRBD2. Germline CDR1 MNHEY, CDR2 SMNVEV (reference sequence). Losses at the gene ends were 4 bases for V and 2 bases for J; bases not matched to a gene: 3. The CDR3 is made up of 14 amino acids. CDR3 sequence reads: CASSSGLAAYEQYF. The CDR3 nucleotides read TGTGCCAGCAGTTCGGGACTAGCCGCCTACGAGCAGTACTTC.

The CDR3 sequence: CASSDPGISNQPQHF. Written as DNA, the CDR3 is TGTGCCAGCAGTGACCCCGGAATTAGCAATCAGCCCCAGCATTTT. The chain links TRBV6-1 to TRBJ1-5; the D is unclear. Germline V gives CDR1 MNHNS, CDR2 SASEGT. Trimming left V 3 bases short and J 0 bases short, with 9 bases between. This CDR3 contains 15 residues.